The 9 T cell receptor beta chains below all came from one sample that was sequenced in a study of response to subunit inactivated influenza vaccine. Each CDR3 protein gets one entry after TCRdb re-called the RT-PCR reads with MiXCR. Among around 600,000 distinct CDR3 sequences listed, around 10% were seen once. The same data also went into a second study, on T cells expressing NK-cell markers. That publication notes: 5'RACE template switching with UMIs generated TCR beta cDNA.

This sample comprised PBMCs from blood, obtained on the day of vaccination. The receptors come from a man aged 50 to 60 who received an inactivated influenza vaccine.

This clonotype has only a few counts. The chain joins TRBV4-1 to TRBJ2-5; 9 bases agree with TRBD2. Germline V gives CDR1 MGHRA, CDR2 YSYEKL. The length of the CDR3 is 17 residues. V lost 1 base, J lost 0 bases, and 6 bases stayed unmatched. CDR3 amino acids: CASSQVTPSGDQETQYF. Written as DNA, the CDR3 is TGCGCCAGCAGCCAAGTCACGCCTAGCGGGGACCAAGAGACCCAGTACTTC.

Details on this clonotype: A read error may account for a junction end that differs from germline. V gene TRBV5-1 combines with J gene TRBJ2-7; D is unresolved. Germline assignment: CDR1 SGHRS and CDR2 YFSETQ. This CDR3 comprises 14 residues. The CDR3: CASSLFSFSYEQYF. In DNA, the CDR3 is TGCGCCAGCAGCTTGTTTTCCTTCTCCTACGAGCAGTACTTT.

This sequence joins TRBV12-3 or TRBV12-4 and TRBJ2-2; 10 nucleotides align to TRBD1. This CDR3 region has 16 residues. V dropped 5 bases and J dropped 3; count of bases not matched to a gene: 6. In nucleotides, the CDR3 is TGTGCCAGCAGTCCGAGGGACAGGGGAGACACCGGGGAGCTGTTTTTT. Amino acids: CASSPRDRGDTGELFF.

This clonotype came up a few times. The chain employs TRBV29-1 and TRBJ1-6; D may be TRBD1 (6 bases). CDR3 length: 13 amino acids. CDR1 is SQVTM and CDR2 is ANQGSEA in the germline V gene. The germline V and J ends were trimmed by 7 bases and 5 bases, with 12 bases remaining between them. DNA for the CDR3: TGCAGCGCTAACCAGGGGAATAATTCACCCCTCCACTTT. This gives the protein CSANQGNNSPLHF.

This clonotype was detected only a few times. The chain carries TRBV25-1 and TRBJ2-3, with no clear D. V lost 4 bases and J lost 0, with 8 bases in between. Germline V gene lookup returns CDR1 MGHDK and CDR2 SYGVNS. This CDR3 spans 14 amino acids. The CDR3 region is CASSGGVSTDTQYF. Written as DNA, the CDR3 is TGTGCCAGCAGTGGAGGAGTAAGCACAGATACGCAGTATTTT.

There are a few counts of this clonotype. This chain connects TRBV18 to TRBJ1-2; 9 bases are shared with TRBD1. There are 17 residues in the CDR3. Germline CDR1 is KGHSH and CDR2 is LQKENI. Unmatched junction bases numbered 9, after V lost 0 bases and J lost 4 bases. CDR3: CASSPPSRGQGSYGYTF. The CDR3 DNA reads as TGTGCCAGCTCACCACCCAGCAGGGGACAGGGAAGCTATGGCTACACCTTC.

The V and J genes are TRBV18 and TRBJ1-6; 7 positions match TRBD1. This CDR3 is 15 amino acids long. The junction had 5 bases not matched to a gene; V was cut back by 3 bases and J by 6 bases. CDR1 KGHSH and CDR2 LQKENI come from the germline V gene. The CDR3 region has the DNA TGTGCCAGCTCACCGGACAACAGGGGTAATTCACCCCTCCACTTT. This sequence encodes CASSPDNRGNSPLHF. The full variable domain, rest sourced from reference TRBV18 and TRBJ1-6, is NAGVMQNPRHLVRRRGQEARLRCSPMKGHSHVYWYRQLPEEGLKFMVYLQKENIIDESGMPKERFSAEFPKEGPSILRIQQVVRGDSAAYFCASSPDNRGNSPLHFGNGTRLTVT.

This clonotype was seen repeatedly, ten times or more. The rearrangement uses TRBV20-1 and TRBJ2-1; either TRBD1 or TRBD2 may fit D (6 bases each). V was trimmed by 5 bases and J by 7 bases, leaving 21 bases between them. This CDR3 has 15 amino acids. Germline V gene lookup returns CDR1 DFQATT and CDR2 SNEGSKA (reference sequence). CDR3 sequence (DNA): TGCAGTGCTTTAGATATAGGGGGGAGCTATAATGAGCAGTTCTTC. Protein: CSALDIGGSYNEQFF.

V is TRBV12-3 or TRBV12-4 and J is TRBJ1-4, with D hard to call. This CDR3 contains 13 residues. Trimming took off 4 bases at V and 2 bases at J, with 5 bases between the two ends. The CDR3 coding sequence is TGTGCCAGCAGTTCACCGACTAATGAAAAACTGTTTTTT. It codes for CASSSPTNEKLFF.